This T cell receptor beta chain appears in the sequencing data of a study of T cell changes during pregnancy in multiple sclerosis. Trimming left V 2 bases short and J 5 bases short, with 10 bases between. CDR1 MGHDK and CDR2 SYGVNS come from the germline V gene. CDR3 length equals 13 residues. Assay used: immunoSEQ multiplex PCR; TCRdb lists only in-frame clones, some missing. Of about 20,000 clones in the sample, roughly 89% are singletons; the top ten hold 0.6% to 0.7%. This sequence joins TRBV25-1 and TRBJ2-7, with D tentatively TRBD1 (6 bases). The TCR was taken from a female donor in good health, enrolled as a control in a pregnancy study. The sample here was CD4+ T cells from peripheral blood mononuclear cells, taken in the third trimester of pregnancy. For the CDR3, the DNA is TGTGCCAGCAGTGAACAGGGGTTCCACGAGCAGTACTTC. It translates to CASSEQGFHEQYF.